The rows below give T cell receptor beta chains drawn from one sample of a study of T cells in Graves' hyperthyroidism and ophthalmopathy. TCRdb passed the multiplex PCR reads through MiXCR, listing each CDR3 protein once. Of around 250,000 distinct CDR3 sequences in the sample, approximately 14% were seen once. Sequencing was performed on blood. Receptors were obtained from a woman aged 40 to 49 with Graves' hyperthyroidism that later progressed to Graves' ophthalmopathy. Both conserved end residues are part of each CDR3. Fields, in order: V gene, clone size, D gene, J gene, CDR3 protein, CDR3 DNA. D genes are given only for firm matches. Rows may omit the clone size; those that give it use once, few, many or a size class.

v_call: TRBV20-1; clone_size: many; d_call: TRBD2; j_call: TRBJ2-5; cdr3_aa: CSAREPGLKETQYF; cdr3_nt: TGCAGTGCTAGAGAACCGGGACTAAAAGAGACCCAGTACTTC
v_call: TRBV28; clone_size: many; d_call: -; j_call: TRBJ2-7; cdr3_aa: CAIAGSPGYEQYF; cdr3_nt: TGTGCCATCGCGGGATCCCCGGGGTACGAGCAGTACTTC
v_call: TRBV11-2; clone_size: many; d_call: -; j_call: TRBJ1-4; cdr3_aa: CASSLDPTVNEKLFF; cdr3_nt: TGTGCCAGCAGCTTAGATCCCACCGTAAATGAAAAACTGTTTTTT
v_call: TRBV2; clone_size: many; d_call: TRBD1; j_call: TRBJ2-3; cdr3_aa: CATDRDTDTQYF; cdr3_nt: TGTGCCACCGACAGGGACACAGATACGCAGTATTTT
v_call: TRBV5-1; clone_size: -; d_call: -; j_call: TRBJ2-7; cdr3_aa: CASSLSPPYEQYF; cdr3_nt: TGCGCCAGCAGCTTGTCCCCCCCCTACGAGCAGTACTTC
v_call: TRBV28; clone_size: many; d_call: -; j_call: TRBJ2-5; cdr3_aa: CASSFSGRATQYF; cdr3_nt: TGTGCCAGCAGTTTTTCAGGAAGGGCGACCCAGTACTTC
v_call: TRBV19; clone_size: -; d_call: -; j_call: TRBJ2-1; cdr3_aa: CASSDGLDNEQFF; cdr3_nt: TGTGCCAGTAGTGACGGCCTTGACAATGAGCAGTTCTTC
v_call: TRBV20-1; clone_size: few; d_call: -; j_call: TRBJ2-1; cdr3_aa: CSASTGYNNEQFF; cdr3_nt: TGCAGTGCAAGTACGGGCTACAACAATGAGCAGTTCTTC
v_call: TRBV6-2/TRBV6-3; clone_size: many; d_call: TRBD1; j_call: TRBJ1-1; cdr3_aa: CASSYSRGPMNTEAFF; cdr3_nt: TGTGCCAGCAGTTACAGTAGGGGGCCTATGAACACTGAAGCTTTCTTT
v_call: TRBV12-3/TRBV12-4; clone_size: many; d_call: -; j_call: TRBJ2-3; cdr3_aa: CASSLRLGADTQYF; cdr3_nt: TGTGCCAGCAGTTTACGGCTAGGGGCAGATACGCAGTATTTT
v_call: TRBV14; clone_size: many; d_call: -; j_call: TRBJ2-1; cdr3_aa: CASGPAGQQFF; cdr3_nt: TGTGCCAGCGGGCCTGCGGGACAACAGTTCTTC
v_call: TRBV6-1; clone_size: -; d_call: TRBD1; j_call: TRBJ1-5; cdr3_aa: CASSLDRMGQPQHF; cdr3_nt: TGTGCCAGCAGTTTGGACAGGATGGGACAGCCCCAGCATTTT
v_call: TRBV5-1; clone_size: many; d_call: TRBD1; j_call: TRBJ1-2; cdr3_aa: CASSARTGGRWNYGYTF; cdr3_nt: TGCGCCAGCAGCGCCAGGACAGGGGGTCGGTGGAACTATGGCTACACCTTC
v_call: TRBV6-5; clone_size: few; d_call: -; j_call: TRBJ2-7; cdr3_aa: CASSYSRGSYEQYF; cdr3_nt: TGTGCCAGCAGTTACTCCCGGGGCTCCTACGAGCAGTACTTC
v_call: TRBV29-1; clone_size: many; d_call: -; j_call: TRBJ2-5; cdr3_aa: CSVEFLSSQETQYF; cdr3_nt: TGCAGCGTTGAATTTCTCAGTAGCCAAGAGACCCAGTACTTC
v_call: TRBV4-1; clone_size: -; d_call: TRBD2; j_call: TRBJ2-1; cdr3_aa: CASSQVSWASGSYEQFF; cdr3_nt: TGCGCCAGCAGCCAAGTTTCATGGGCTAGCGGGAGTTATGAGCAGTTCTTC
v_call: TRBV28; clone_size: few; d_call: TRBD1; j_call: TRBJ1-2; cdr3_aa: CASSPELQGAIYGYTF; cdr3_nt: TGTGCCAGCAGTCCGGAACTACAGGGGGCGATCTATGGCTACACCTTC
v_call: TRBV5-4; clone_size: -; d_call: TRBD2; j_call: TRBJ2-1; cdr3_aa: CASSAGLAGSNEQFF; cdr3_nt: TGTGCCAGCAGCGCGGGACTAGCGGGTTCCAATGAGCAGTTCTTC
v_call: TRBV20-1; clone_size: few; d_call: TRBD1; j_call: TRBJ1-2; cdr3_aa: CSARDLDRVFGNYGYTF; cdr3_nt: TGCAGTGCTAGAGATTTGGACAGGGTATTCGGAAACTATGGCTACACCTTC
v_call: TRBV20-1; clone_size: many; d_call: TRBD1; j_call: TRBJ2-5; cdr3_aa: CSAREPSRGQETQYF; cdr3_nt: TGCAGTGCTAGAGAGCCTAGCAGGGGGCAAGAGACCCAGTACTTC
v_call: TRBV3-1; clone_size: many; d_call: -; j_call: TRBJ1-1; cdr3_aa: CASSQDSRGALGAFF; cdr3_nt: TGTGCCAGCAGCCAAGATTCGAGGGGGGCCCTGGGAGCTTTCTTT
v_call: TRBV4-2; clone_size: many; d_call: -; j_call: TRBJ2-7; cdr3_aa: CASSHGQPFYEQYF; cdr3_nt: TGTGCCAGCAGCCACGGACAGCCTTTCTACGAGCAGTACTTC
v_call: TRBV11-2; clone_size: many; d_call: TRBD2; j_call: TRBJ2-1; cdr3_aa: CASSLDSGGGFNEQFF; cdr3_nt: TGTGCCAGCAGCTTAGATAGCGGGGGGGGGTTTAATGAGCAGTTCTTC
v_call: TRBV10-2; clone_size: many; d_call: TRBD2; j_call: TRBJ2-7; cdr3_aa: CASSGGGGGEQYF; cdr3_nt: TGCGCCAGCTCCGGGGGGGGGGGCGGCGAGCAGTACTTC
v_call: TRBV15; clone_size: many; d_call: -; j_call: TRBJ1-4; cdr3_aa: CATSRGKATTNEKLFF; cdr3_nt: TGTGCCACCAGCAGGGGAAAGGCAACAACTAATGAAAAACTGTTTTTT
v_call: TRBV20-1; clone_size: -; d_call: TRBD1; j_call: TRBJ1-2; cdr3_aa: CSARDRGSYGYTF; cdr3_nt: TGCAGTGCTAGGGACAGGGGTAGTTATGGCTACACCTTC
v_call: TRBV19; clone_size: many; d_call: -; j_call: TRBJ2-2; cdr3_aa: CASVRDRGTGELFF; cdr3_nt: TGTGCCAGTGTTCGGGACCGTGGGACCGGGGAGCTGTTTTTT
v_call: TRBV28; clone_size: many; d_call: TRBD1; j_call: TRBJ1-2; cdr3_aa: CASSSSTGTSRGYTF; cdr3_nt: TGTGCCAGCAGTAGCTCGACAGGGACGAGTAGGGGCTACACCTTC
v_call: TRBV3-1; clone_size: -; d_call: TRBD2; j_call: TRBJ2-7; cdr3_aa: CASSQDNGRVDEQYF; cdr3_nt: TGTGCCAGCAGCCAAGATAACGGGAGGGTCGACGAGCAGTACTTC
v_call: TRBV11-2; clone_size: many; d_call: -; j_call: TRBJ1-4; cdr3_aa: CASSSSTGGNEKLFF; cdr3_nt: -
v_call: TRBV28; clone_size: few; d_call: -; j_call: TRBJ1-2; cdr3_aa: CASSGEEYGYTF; cdr3_nt: TGTGCCAGCAGTGGGGAGGAGTATGGCTACACCTTC
v_call: TRBV19; clone_size: few; d_call: -; j_call: TRBJ2-4; cdr3_aa: CASSRTTAKNIQYF; cdr3_nt: TGTGCCAGTTCAAGGACAACAGCCAAAAACATTCAGTACTTC
v_call: TRBV3-1; clone_size: many; d_call: -; j_call: TRBJ2-7; cdr3_aa: CASSYKGEQYF; cdr3_nt: TGTGCCAGCAGCTACAAGGGGGAGCAGTACTTC
v_call: TRBV30; clone_size: few; d_call: TRBD2; j_call: TRBJ2-7; cdr3_aa: CAWSVLAGAYEQYF; cdr3_nt: TGTGCCTGGAGTGTACTAGCGGGAGCCTACGAGCAGTACTTC
v_call: TRBV20-1; clone_size: many; d_call: TRBD1; j_call: TRBJ2-7; cdr3_aa: CSALGRDRWTYEQYF; cdr3_nt: TGCAGTGCTCTCGGCCGGGACAGGTGGACCTACGAGCAGTACTTC
v_call: TRBV20-1; clone_size: many; d_call: TRBD1; j_call: TRBJ2-1; cdr3_aa: CSAELWDSAYNEQFF; cdr3_nt: TGCAGTGCTGAATTATGGGACAGCGCCTACAATGAGCAGTTCTTC
v_call: TRBV19; clone_size: many; d_call: -; j_call: TRBJ2-2; cdr3_aa: CASRRDGELFF; cdr3_nt: TGTGCCAGTAGAAGGGACGGGGAGCTGTTTTTT
v_call: TRBV20-1; clone_size: many; d_call: TRBD2; j_call: TRBJ2-5; cdr3_aa: CSARDPLAGEVETQYF; cdr3_nt: TGCAGTGCTAGAGATCCCCTAGCGGGAGAAGTAGAGACCCAGTACTTC
v_call: TRBV6-1; clone_size: many; d_call: TRBD1; j_call: TRBJ1-2; cdr3_aa: CATRDRVFYGYTF; cdr3_nt: TGTGCCACACGGGACAGGGTTTTCTATGGCTACACCTTC
v_call: TRBV20-1; clone_size: -; d_call: TRBD1; j_call: TRBJ2-1; cdr3_aa: CSASSRDSPYNEQFF; cdr3_nt: TGCAGTGCCTCTAGCCGGGACAGTCCCTACAATGAGCAGTTCTTC
v_call: TRBV12-3/TRBV12-4; clone_size: few; d_call: -; j_call: TRBJ2-2; cdr3_aa: CASRLPGTWVTGELFF; cdr3_nt: TGTGCCAGCAGACTGCCCGGGACATGGGTCACCGGGGAGCTGTTTTTT
v_call: TRBV28; clone_size: once; d_call: TRBD1; j_call: TRBJ2-2; cdr3_aa: CASSGQVNTGELFF; cdr3_nt: TGTGCCAGCAGCGGACAGGTGAACACCGGGGAGCTGTTTTTT